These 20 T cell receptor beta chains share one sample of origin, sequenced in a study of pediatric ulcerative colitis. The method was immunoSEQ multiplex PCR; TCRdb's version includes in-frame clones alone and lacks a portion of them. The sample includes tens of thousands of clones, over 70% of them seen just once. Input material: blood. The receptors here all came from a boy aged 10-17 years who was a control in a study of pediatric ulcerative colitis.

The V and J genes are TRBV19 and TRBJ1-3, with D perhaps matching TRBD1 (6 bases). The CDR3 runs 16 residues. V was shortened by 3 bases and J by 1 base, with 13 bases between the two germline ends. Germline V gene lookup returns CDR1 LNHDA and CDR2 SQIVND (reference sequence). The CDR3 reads CASSMSRDISGNTIYF. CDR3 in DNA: TGTGCCAGTAGTATGTCCCGGGACATTTCTGGAAACACCATATATTTT.

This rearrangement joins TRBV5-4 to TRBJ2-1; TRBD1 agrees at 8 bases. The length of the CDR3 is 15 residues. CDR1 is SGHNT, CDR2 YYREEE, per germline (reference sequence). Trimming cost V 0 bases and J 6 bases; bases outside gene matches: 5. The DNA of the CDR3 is TGTGCCAGCAGCTTGGCCAGGGGGCGACTCAATGAGCAGTTCTTC. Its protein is CASSLARGRLNEQFF.

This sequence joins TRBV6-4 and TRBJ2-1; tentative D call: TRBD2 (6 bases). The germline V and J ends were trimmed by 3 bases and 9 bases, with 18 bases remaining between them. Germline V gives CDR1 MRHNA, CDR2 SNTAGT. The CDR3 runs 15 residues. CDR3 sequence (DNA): TGTGCCAGCAGTGAATCCGGGACTCCGGCTGGTGAGCAGTTCTTC. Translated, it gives CASSESGTPAGEQFF.

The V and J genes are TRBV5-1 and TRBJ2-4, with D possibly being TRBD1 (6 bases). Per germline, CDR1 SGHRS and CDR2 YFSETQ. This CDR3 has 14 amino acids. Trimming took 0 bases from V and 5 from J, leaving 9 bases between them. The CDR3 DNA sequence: TGCGCCAGCAGCTTGGGACAGGTCGAAAACATTCAGTACTTC. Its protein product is CASSLGQVENIQYF.

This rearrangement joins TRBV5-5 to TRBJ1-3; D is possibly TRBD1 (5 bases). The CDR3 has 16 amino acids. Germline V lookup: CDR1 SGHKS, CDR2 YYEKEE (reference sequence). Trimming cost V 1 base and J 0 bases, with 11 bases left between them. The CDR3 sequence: CASSLTRGLSGNTIYF. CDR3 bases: TGTGCCAGCAGCTTGACGAGGGGACTCTCTGGAAACACCATATATTTT.

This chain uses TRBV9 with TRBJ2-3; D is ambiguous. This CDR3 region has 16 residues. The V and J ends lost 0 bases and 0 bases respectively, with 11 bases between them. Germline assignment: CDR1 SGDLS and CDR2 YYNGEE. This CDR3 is CASSVAPDTSTDTQYF. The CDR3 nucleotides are TGTGCCAGCAGCGTAGCCCCGGATACTAGCACAGATACGCAGTATTTT.

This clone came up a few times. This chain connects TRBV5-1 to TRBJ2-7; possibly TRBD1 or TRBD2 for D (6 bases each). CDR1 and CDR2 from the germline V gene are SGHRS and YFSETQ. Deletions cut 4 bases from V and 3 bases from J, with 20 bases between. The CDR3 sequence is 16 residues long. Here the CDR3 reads CASSPDRPGGHYEQYF. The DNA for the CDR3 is TGCGCCAGCAGCCCGGACCGCCCCGGGGGCCACTACGAGCAGTACTTC.

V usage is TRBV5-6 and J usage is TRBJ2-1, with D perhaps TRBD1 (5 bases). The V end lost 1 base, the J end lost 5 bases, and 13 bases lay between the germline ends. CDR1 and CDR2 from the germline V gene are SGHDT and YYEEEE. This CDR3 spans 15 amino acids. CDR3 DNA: TGTGCCAGCAGCTTGTATTTAGGGGATCACAATGAGCAGTTCTTC. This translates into CASSLYLGDHNEQFF.

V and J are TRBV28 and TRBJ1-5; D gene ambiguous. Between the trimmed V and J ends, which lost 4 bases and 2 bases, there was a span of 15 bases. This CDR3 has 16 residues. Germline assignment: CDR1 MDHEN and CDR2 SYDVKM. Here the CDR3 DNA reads TGTGCCAGCAGTTCCTCCGAAGAAAGCGGCAATCAGCCCCAGCATTTT. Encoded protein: CASSSSEESGNQPQHF.

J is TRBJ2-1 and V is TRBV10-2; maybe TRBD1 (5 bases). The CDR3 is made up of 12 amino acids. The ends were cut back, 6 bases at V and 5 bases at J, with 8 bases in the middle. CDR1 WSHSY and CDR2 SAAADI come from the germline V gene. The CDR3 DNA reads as TGCGCCAGCAGGCAGGGTAACAATGAGCAGTTCTTC. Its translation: CASRQGNNEQFF.

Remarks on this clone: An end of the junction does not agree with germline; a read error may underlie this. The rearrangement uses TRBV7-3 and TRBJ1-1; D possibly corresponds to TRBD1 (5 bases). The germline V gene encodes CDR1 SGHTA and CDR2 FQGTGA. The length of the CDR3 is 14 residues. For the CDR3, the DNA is TGTGCCAGCAGCATAACGGGGGGACACACTGAAGCTTTCTTT. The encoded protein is CASSITGGHTEAFF.

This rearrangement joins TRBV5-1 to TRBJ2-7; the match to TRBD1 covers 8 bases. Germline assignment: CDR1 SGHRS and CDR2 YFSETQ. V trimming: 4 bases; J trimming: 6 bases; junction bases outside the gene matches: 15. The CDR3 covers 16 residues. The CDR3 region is CASSKETGDLATEQYF. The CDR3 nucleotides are TGCGCCAGCAGCAAGGAGACAGGGGACCTCGCTACCGAGCAGTACTTC. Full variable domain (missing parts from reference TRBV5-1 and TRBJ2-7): KAGVTQTPRYLIKTRGQQVTLSCSPISGHRSVSWYQQTPGQGLQFLFEYFSETQRNKGNFPGRFSGRQFSNSRSEMNVSTLELGDSALYLCASSKETGDLATEQYFGPGTRLTVT.

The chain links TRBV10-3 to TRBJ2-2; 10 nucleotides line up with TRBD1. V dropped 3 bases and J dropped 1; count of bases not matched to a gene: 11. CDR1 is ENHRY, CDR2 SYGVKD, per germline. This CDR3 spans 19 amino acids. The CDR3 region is CAISDFPDRGLKNTGELFF. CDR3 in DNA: TGTGCCATCAGTGACTTCCCGGACAGGGGGTTAAAGAACACCGGGGAGCTGTTTTTT.

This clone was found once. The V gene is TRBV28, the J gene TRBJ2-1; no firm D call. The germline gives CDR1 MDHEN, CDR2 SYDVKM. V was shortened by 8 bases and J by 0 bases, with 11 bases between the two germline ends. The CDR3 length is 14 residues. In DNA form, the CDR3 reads TGTGCCAGCTGGGGTGAATCCTCCTACAATGAGCAGTTCTTC. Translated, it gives CASWGESSYNEQFF.

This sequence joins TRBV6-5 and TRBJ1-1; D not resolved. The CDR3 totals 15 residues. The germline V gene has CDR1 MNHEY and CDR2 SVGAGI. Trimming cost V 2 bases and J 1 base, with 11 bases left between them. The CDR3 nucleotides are TGTGCCAGCAGTTACACACGGGGAAGGAACACTGAAGCTTTCTTT. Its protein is CASSYTRGRNTEAFF.

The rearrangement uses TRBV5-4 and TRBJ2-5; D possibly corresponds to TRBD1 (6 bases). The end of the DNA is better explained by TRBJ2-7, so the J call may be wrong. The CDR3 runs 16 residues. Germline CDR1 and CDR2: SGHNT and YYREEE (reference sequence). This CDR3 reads CASSLPGQRYSYEQYF. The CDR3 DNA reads TGTGCCAGCAGCTTGCCCGGACAGAGATACAGCTACGAGCAGTACTTC.

DNA for the CDR3: TGTGCCAGTAGGCTAGCGGCCGAGGGATACAATGAGCAGTTCTTC. This codes for CASRLAAEGYNEQFF. The V and J genes are TRBV19 and TRBJ2-1; TRBD2 matches 7 bases. Germline CDR1 LNHDA, CDR2 SQIVND (reference sequence). CDR3 length equals 15 residues. Trimming took 6 bases from V and 4 from J; bases not matched to a gene: 9.

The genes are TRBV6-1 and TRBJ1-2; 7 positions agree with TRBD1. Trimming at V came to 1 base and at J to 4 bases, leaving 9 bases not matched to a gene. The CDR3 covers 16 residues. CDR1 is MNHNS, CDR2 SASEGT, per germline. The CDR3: CASSEEAGGISYGYTF. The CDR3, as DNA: TGTGCCAGCAGTGAAGAGGCAGGGGGGATAAGCTATGGCTACACCTTC.

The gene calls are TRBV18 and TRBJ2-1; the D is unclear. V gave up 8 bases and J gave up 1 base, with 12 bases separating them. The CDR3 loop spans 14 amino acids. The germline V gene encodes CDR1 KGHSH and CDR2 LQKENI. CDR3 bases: TGTGCCAGCACCCCTAGAGTTTCCTACAATGAGCAGTTCTTC. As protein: CASTPRVSYNEQFF.

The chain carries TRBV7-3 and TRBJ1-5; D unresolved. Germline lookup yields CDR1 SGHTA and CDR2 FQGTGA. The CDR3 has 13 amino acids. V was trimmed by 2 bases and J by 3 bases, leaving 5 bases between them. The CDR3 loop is CASSLDNNQPQHF. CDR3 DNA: TGTGCCAGCAGCTTAGACAACAATCAGCCCCAGCATTTT.